These T cell receptor beta chains were read from a single sample in a study of control samples from healthy donors and cancer patients. This table comes from immunoSEQ multiplex PCR, and its TCRdb copy is limited to in-frame clones, with some not included. The sample holds fewer than 200,000 clones, 90% to 95% seen once. The sample was blood. These TCRs come from a man younger than 45 in good health. CDR3s include the opening cysteine and the closing phenylalanine or tryptophan. The D gene is left open where the match is weak. Clone size is shown for a subset of rows, as once, few, many or a class of expanded clone.

j_call clone_size d_call v_call cdr3_nt cdr3_aa
TRBJ1-2 - - TRBV9 TGTGCCAGCAGCGTCGGGGGTTTCTATGGCTACACCTTC CASSVGGFYGYTF
TRBJ2-7 - - TRBV6-5 TGTGCCAGCAGTTACAGGGGAACCTACGAGCAGTACTTC CASSYRGTYEQYF
TRBJ1-5 few - TRBV21-1 TGTGCCAGCACCATGGGGATGAAGGAGCCCCAGCATTTT CASTMGMKEPQHF
TRBJ2-3 once TRBD2 TRBV6-4 TGTGCCAGCAGTGACGTTTCTAGCGGGAGGGATACGCAGTATTTT CASSDVSSGRDTQYF
TRBJ1-2 - - TRBV28 TGTGCCAGCAGCACCGCCGGGGGTCGCTATGGCTACACCTTC CASSTAGGRYGYTF
TRBJ2-2 once - TRBV10-1 TGCGCCAGCAGTGAGTCCGCTAGTAAGATATCCGGGGAGCTGTTTTTT CASSESASKISGELFF
TRBJ2-2 - TRBD1 TRBV28 TGTGCCAGCAAAGGACAGGCGAACACCGGGGAGCTGTTTTTT CASKGQANTGELFF
TRBJ2-3 - TRBD1 TRBV4-3 TGCGCCAGCAGCCAAAAGATGGGGACAGGCGGGATTCCAGATACGCAGTATTTT CASSQKMGTGGIPDTQYF
TRBJ1-2 - - TRBV27 TGTGCCAGCAGTACCGGGCCTAGGGACTATGGCTACACCTTC CASSTGPRDYGYTF
TRBJ1-5 - - TRBV18 TGTGCCAGCTCACCAAGGTCCGGGTTCTTGAACCAGCCCCAGCATTTT CASSPRSGFLNQPQHF
TRBJ2-7 - - TRBV13 TGTGCCAGCACACGAAGGGGTAACTACTTATACGAGCAGTACTTC CASTRRGNYLYEQYF
TRBJ1-1 - TRBD1 TRBV2 TGTGCCAGCAGCCTACAGGGGGCGAACACTGAAGCTTTCTTT CASSLQGANTEAFF
TRBJ2-3 - - TRBV5-4 TGTGCCAGCAGCGGAGAAGCCCCGGGTAAGGGAGATACGCAGTATTTT CASSGEAPGKGDTQYF
TRBJ1-3 - - TRBV11-2 TGTGCCAGCAGCCACGTCCGGTTCTCTGGAAACACCATATATTTT CASSHVRFSGNTIYF
TRBJ2-3 - - TRBV19 TGTGCCAGTAGTCGAGAGGTCAGCTCTACGCAGTATTTT CASSREVSSTQYF
TRBJ1-5 few - TRBV10-3 TGTGCCATCAGTGAGTCTGGGAATAGCAATCAGCCCCAGCATTTT CAISESGNSNQPQHF
TRBJ2-3 - - TRBV5-1 TGCGCCAGCAGCTTGGAGGCCGGATCAGATACGCAGTATTTT CASSLEAGSDTQYF
TRBJ2-1 - TRBD2 TRBV27 TGTGCCAGCAGTGCAGGACTAGCGAGACATGAGCAGTTCTTC CASSAGLARHEQFF
TRBJ1-1 - - TRBV19 TGTGCCAGTAGTAAGGGACGTAAGAACACTGAAGCTTTCTTT CASSKGRKNTEAFF
TRBJ2-7 - - TRBV6-4 TGTGCCAGCAGTATTGAGGGGTCCGGGGCCTACGAGCAGTACTTC CASSIEGSGAYEQYF
TRBJ1-1 - - TRBV19 TGTGCCAGTAGTTTTCCCACGGTTGACACTGAAGCTTTCTTT CASSFPTVDTEAFF
TRBJ2-7 - - TRBV7-9 TGTGCCAGCAGCTTCGGCTCCTACGAGCAGTACTTC CASSFGSYEQYF
TRBJ1-2 - - TRBV30 TGTGCCTGGAGTGTGGGGCCCACATATGGCTACACCTTC CAWSVGPTYGYTF
TRBJ1-1 few - TRBV3-1/TRBV3-2 TGTGCCAGCACCGCGCCGGGGGCTCAAACTGAAGCTTTCTTT CASTAPGAQTEAFF
TRBJ2-4 - - TRBV28 TGTGCCAGCAGTTCCCGACAGAATATAGCCAAAAACATTCAGTACTTC CASSSRQNIAKNIQYF
TRBJ2-2 once - TRBV11-3 TGTGCCAGCAGCTTATTCGGATCCGGGGAGCTGTTTTTT CASSLFGSGELFF
TRBJ2-2 - TRBD2 TRBV5-4 TGTGCCAGCGCCCTAGCGGGGACCGGGGAGCTGTTTTTT CASALAGTGELFF
TRBJ2-7 - TRBD1 TRBV5-1 TGCGCCAGCAGCCACAAAGAGAGGACAGGGAACGAGCAGTACTTC CASSHKERTGNEQYF
TRBJ1-3 - - TRBV27 TGTGCCAGCAGTTTAGCAGGGTCTGGAAACACCATATATTTT CASSLAGSGNTIYF
TRBJ2-7 - TRBD1 TRBV5-4 TGTGCCAGCAGCTTGGTGGGACAGGGACGTCGGGAGCAGTACTTC CASSLVGQGRREQYF
TRBJ2-3 once - TRBV6-6 TGTGCCAGCAGTTACACCCCCGGACTGAACACAGATACGCAGTATTTT CASSYTPGLNTDTQYF
TRBJ1-2 - - TRBV3-1/TRBV3-2 TGTGCCAGCAGCCAAGGCAACCCGGAGGGGGGCTACACCTTC CASSQGNPEGGYTF
TRBJ2-2 - - TRBV6-4 TGTGCCAGCTCAGAGGCAGGGACCGGGGAGCTGTTTTTT CASSEAGTGELFF
TRBJ2-3 - TRBD2 TRBV9 TGTGCCAGCAGCGCTAGCGGGAGGTCAGATACGCAGTATTTT CASSASGRSDTQYF
TRBJ1-4 - - TRBV12-5 TGTGCTAGTGGTTTGAGGGTTAATGAAAAACTGTTTTTT CASGLRVNEKLFF
TRBJ1-2 few - TRBV5-1 TGCGCCAGCAGCTTGGGCGACTATGGCTACACCTTC CASSLGDYGYTF
TRBJ1-2 - - TRBV19 TGTGCCAGTAGTCGGGGAGCTAACTATGGCTACACCTTC CASSRGANYGYTF
TRBJ2-1 - - TRBV19 TGTGCCAGTAGTTCCCAAAACCCCGGGCAGCAGTTCTTC CASSSQNPGQQFF
TRBJ2-7 - - TRBV28 TGTGCCAGCAGTTTTAAGTCCTACGAGCAGTACTTC CASSFKSYEQYF
TRBJ2-5 - - TRBV12-5 TGTGCTAGTGGTTTTAAAGAGACCCAGTACTTC CASGFKETQYF
TRBJ1-6 - - TRBV9 TGTGCCAGCAGCGTGGACAGTTGGTTAAGTCCCAATTCACCCCTCCACTTT CASSVDSWLSPNSPLHF
TRBJ2-5 - TRBD1 TRBV30 TGTGCCTGGAGTGGGACAGGGTTAGAGACCCAGTACTTC CAWSGTGLETQYF
TRBJ2-5 - TRBD2 TRBV3-1/TRBV3-2 TGTGCCAGCAGCCCCAAGCTAGCGGGAGGGGGGACCCAGTACTTC CASSPKLAGGGTQYF
TRBJ1-1 - TRBD1 TRBV18 TGTGCCAGCTCACCCAGGACAGGCCTGAACACTGAAGCTTTCTTT CASSPRTGLNTEAFF
TRBJ1-1 - - TRBV5-1 TGCGCCAGCAAGGCCAGTTTAAACACTGAAGCTTTCTTT CASKASLNTEAFF
TRBJ2-5 - TRBD1 TRBV9 TGTGCCAGCAGCGTTGGGACAGGGGGGGCCGAGACCCAGTACTTC CASSVGTGGAETQYF
TRBJ2-3 - TRBD2 TRBV11-1 TGTGCCAGCACTACTTGGGGACTAACAGATACGCAGTATTTT CASTTWGLTDTQYF
TRBJ2-7 - TRBD1 TRBV28 TGTGCCAGCAGTCCCCCAGGGACAGACTACGAGCAGTACTTC CASSPPGTDYEQYF
TRBJ1-1 - - TRBV24-1 TGTGCCACCAGTGTGGGCCCGAACACTGAAGCTTTCTTT CATSVGPNTEAFF
TRBJ1-2 - - TRBV29-1 TGCAGCGTTGGAACCAGAGCGTATGGCTACACCTTC CSVGTRAYGYTF
TRBJ2-1 - TRBD1 TRBV6-6 TGTGCCAGCAGTACCCGGGACAGGGGAAATGAGCAGTTCTTC CASSTRDRGNEQFF
TRBJ1-1 - - TRBV29-1 TGCAGCGTTACCGCATTGGGGGGGTTAAGAAACACTGAAGCTTTCTTT CSVTALGGLRNTEAFF
TRBJ1-1 few - TRBV4-1 TGCGCCAGCAGCCATTCAGGGACGAACACTGAAGCTTTCTTT CASSHSGTNTEAFF
TRBJ2-3 - - TRBV9 TGTGCCAGCAGCTCGTATGTGGGGACTGGGTTCACAGATACGCAGTATTTT CASSSYVGTGFTDTQYF
TRBJ2-5 - - TRBV11-2 TGTGCCAGCAGCTTAGCGAACAGGGTGGAGACCCAGTACTTC CASSLANRVETQYF
TRBJ1-6 - - TRBV19 TGTGCCAGTAGCTTCGGCGGGCTAAATTCACCCCTCCACTTT CASSFGGLNSPLHF
TRBJ2-3 - TRBD2 TRBV7-2 TGTGCCAGCAGCTTGACCCTAGCGGGGGGCCTGGAAGATACGCAGTATTTT CASSLTLAGGLEDTQYF
TRBJ1-5 - - TRBV5-1 TGCGCCAGCAGCTTGTATCAGCCCCAGCATTTT CASSLYQPQHF
TRBJ2-3 - - TRBV7-2 TGTGCCAGCAGCCCCCGGATTGAAACAGATACGCAGTATTTT CASSPRIETDTQYF